This T cell receptor beta chain was recovered during a study of cytomegalovirus exposure and HLA in healthy donors. Sequencing used immunoSEQ multiplex PCR; TCRdb keeps in-frame clones, though not all of them. The sample records 100,000 to 150,000 clones, roughly 90% being singletons. The CDR3 consists of 15 residues. The junction had 4 bases not matched to a gene; V was cut back by 4 bases and J by 1 base. Germline CDR1 is LGHNA and CDR2 is YSLEER. The sequence was obtained from a woman aged 18-29 years in good health and CMV-seronegative. The sequenced material came from PBMCs. V usage is TRBV4-3 and J usage is TRBJ2-3; 8 bases match TRBD2. The DNA for the CDR3 is TGCGCCAGCAGCCCCGGGAGGGGCCGCACAGATACGCAGTATTTT. This codes for CASSPGRGRTDTQYF.